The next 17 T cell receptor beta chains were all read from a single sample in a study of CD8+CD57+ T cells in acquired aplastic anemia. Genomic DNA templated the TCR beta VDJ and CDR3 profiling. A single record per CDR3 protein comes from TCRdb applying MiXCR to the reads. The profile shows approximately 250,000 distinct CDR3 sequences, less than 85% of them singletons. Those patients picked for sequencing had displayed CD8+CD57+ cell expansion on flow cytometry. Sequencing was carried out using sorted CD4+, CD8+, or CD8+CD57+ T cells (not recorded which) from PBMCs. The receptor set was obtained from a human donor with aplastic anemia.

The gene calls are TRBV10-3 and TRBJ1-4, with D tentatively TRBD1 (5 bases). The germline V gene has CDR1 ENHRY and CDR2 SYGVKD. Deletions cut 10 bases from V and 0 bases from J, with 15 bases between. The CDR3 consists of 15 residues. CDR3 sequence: CATRDGQTTNEKLFF. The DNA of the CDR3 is TGTGCCACTCGGGACGGACAAACAACTAATGAAAAACTGTTTTTT.

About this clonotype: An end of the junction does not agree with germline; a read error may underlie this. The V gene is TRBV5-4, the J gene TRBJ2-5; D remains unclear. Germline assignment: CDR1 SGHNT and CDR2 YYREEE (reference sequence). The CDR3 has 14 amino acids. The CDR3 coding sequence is TGTGCCACCAGCATGACCTCCAGCCAAGAGACCCAGTACTTC. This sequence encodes CATSMTSSQETQYF.

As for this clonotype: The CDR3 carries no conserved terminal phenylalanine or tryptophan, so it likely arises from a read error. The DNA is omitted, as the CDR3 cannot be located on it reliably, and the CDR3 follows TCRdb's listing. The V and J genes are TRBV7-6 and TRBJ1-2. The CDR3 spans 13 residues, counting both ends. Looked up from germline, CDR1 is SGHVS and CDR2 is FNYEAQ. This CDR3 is CASSLTSVRCDTI.

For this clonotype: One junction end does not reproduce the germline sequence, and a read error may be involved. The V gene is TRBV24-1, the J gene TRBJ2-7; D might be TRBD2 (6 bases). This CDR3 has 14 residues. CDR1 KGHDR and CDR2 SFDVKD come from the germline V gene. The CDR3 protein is CASSYVGGNVAQYF. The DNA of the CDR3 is TGTGCCAGCAGTTATGTGGGGGGTAACGTCGCGCAGTACTTC.

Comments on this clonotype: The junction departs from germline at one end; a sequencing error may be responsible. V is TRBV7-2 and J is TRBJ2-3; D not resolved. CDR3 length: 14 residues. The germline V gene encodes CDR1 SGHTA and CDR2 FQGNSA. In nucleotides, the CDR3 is TGTGCCAGCAGCCGGCCGGAAGGTGGCGATTATGAGTACTTT. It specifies CASSRPEGGDYEYF.

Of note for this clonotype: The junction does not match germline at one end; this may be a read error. CDR3 protein: CATSRDGGMSYPLHF. The CDR3 DNA is TGTGCCACCAGCAGAGATGGGGGGATGAGTTACCCCCTCCACTTT. The chain joins TRBV9 to TRBJ1-6, with D perhaps TRBD1 (5 bases). Germline loops: CDR1 SGDLS, CDR2 YYNGEE. This CDR3 has 15 amino acids.

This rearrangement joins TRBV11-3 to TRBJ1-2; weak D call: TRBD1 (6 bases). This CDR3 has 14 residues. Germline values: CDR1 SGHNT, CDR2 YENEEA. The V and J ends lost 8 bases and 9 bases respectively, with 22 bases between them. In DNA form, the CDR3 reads TGTGCCAGCTCAAGACAGGCCAACGGAGGAAGCTACACCTTC. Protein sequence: CASSRQANGGSYTF.

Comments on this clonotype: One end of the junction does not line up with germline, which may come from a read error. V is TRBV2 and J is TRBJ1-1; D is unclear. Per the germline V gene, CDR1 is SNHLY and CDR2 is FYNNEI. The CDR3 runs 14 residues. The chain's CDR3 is CASSDGSIHARFFF. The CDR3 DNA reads TGCGCCAGCAGTGATGGGAGCATCCATGCTCGATTCTTCTTT.

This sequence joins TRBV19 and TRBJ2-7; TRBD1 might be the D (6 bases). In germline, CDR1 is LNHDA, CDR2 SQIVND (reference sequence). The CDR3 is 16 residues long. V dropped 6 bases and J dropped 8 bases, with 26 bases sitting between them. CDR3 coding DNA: TGTGCCAGTAGGACACCTAGACAGGCGAACCTTGCCCAGCAGTACGTC. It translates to CASRTPRQANLAQQYV.

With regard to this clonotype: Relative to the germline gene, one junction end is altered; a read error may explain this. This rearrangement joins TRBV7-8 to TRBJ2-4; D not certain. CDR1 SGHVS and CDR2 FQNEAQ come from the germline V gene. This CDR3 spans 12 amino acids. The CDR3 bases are TGTGCCAGCAGCTCCTCAGATACCCAGTATTTTTTC. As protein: CASSSSDTQYFF.

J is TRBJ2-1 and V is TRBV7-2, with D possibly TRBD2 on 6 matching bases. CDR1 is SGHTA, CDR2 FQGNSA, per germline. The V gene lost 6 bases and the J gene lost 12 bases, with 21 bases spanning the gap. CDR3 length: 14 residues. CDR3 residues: CASSWEEGKTAQFF. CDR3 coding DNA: TGTGCCAGCAGTTGGGAGGAAGGTAAGACAGCGCAGTTCTTC.

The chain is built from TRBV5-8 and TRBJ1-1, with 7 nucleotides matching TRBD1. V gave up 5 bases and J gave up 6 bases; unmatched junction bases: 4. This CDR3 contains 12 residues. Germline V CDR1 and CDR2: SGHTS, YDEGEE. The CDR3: CASSSQGAEAFF. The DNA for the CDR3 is TGTGCCAGCAGTTCCCAGGGGGCTGAAGCTTTCTTT.

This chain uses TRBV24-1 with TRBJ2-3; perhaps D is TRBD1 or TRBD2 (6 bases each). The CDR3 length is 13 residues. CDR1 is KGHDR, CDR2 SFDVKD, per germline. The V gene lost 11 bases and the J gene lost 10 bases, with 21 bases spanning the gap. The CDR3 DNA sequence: TGTGCCAGCTGGGCCGGGGGCACCGGTGCGCAGTATTTT. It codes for CASWAGGTGAQYF.

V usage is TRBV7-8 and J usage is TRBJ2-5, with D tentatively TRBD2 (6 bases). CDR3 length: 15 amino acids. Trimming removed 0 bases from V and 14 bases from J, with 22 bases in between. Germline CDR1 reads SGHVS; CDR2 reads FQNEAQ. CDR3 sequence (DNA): TGTGCCAGCAGCTTAGCGGGAGGTCCCGAAACGCGGTATTACTTC. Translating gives CASSLAGGPETRYYF. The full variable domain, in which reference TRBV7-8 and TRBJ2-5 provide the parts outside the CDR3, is GAGVSQSPRYKVAKRGQDVALRCDPISGHVSLFWYQQALGQGPEFLTYFQNEAQLDKSGLPSDRFFAERPEGSVSTLKIQRTQQEDSAVYLCASSLAGGPETRYYFGPGTRLLVL.

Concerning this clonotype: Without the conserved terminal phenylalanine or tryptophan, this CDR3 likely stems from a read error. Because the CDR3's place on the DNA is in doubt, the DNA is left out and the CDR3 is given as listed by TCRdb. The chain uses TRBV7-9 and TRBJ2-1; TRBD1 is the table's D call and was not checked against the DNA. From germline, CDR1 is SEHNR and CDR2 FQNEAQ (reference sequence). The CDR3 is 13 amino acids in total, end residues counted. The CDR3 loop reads CAGQEARKTQYFG.

The CDR3 loop reads CASGGSQNIQYF. As DNA, the CDR3 is TGTGCCAGCGGCGGCTCACAGAACATTCAGTACTTC. The chain is built from TRBV5-5 and TRBJ2-4, with D unclear. Germline V lookup: CDR1 SGHKS, CDR2 YYEKEE (reference sequence). This CDR3 has 12 residues. V was cut by 7 bases and J by 7 bases, with 12 bases left in between.

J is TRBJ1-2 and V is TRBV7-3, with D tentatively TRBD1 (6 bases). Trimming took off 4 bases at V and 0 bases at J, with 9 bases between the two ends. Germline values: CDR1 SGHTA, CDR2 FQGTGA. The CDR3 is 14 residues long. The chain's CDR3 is CASSSDRTNYGYTF. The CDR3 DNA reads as TGTGCCAGCAGCTCAGACAGGACTAACTATGGCTACACCTTC. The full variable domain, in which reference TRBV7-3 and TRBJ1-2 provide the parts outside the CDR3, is GAGVSQTPSNKVTEKGKYVELRCDPISGHTALYWYRQSLGQGPEFLIYFQGTGAADDSGLPNDRFFAVRPEGSVSTLKIQRTERGDSAVYLCASSSDRTNYGYTFGSGTRLTVV.